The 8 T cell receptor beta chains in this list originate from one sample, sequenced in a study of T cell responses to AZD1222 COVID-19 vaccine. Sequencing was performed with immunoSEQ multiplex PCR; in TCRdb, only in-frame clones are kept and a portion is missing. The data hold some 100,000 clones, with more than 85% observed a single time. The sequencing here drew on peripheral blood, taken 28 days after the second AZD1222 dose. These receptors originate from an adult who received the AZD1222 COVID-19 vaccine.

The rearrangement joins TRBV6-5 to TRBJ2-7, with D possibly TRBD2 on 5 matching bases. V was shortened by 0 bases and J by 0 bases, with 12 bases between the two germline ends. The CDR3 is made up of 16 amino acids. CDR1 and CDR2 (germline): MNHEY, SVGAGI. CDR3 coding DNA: TGTGCCAGCAGTTACTCTAGACTAAAACCCTCCTACGAGCAGTACTTC. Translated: CASSYSRLKPSYEQYF.

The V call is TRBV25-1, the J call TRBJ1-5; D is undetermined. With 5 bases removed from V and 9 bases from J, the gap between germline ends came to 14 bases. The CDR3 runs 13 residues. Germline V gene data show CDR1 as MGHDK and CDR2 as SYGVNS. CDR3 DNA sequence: TGTGCCAGCAGTACGACACCGACCGGGCCCCAGCATTTT. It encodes CASSTTPTGPQHF.

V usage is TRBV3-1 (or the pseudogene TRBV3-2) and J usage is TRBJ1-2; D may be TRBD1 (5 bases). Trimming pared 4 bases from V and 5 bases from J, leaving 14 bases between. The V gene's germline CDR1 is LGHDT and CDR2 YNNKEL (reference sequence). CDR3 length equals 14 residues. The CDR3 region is CASSPKGYPYGYTF. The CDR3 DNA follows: TGTGCCAGCAGCCCTAAGGGGTACCCGTATGGCTACACCTTC.

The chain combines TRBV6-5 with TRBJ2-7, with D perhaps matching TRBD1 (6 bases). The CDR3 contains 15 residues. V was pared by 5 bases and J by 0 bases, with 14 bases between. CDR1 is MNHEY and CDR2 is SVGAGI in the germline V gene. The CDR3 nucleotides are TGTGCCAGCAGTAGTCCGGGACAAAGCTCCTACGAGCAGTACTTC. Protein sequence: CASSSPGQSSYEQYF.

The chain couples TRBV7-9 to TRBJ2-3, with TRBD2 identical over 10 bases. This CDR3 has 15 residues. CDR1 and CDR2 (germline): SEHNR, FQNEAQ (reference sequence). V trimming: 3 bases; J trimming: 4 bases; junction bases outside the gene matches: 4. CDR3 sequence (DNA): TGTGCCAGCAGCTTTCGAGGACTAGCGGCAGATACGCAGTATTTT. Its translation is CASSFRGLAADTQYF.

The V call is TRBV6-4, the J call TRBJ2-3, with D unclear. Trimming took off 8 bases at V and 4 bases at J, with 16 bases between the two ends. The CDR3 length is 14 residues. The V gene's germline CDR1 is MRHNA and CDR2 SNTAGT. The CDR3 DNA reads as TGTGCCAGCGGGCCGAACGAGGAGTCAGATACGCAGTATTTT. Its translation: CASGPNEESDTQYF.

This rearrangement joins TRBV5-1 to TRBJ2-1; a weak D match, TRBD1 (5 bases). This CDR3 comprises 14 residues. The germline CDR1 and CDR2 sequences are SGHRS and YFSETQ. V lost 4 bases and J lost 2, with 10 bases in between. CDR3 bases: TGCGCCAGCAGCCCGGACAACCCCTACAATGAGCAGTTCTTC. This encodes CASSPDNPYNEQFF.

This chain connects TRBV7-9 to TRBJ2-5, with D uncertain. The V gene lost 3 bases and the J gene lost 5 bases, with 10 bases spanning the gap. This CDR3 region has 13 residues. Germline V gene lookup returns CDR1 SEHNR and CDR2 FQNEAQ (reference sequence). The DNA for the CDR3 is TGTGCCAGCAGCTTGGGGATGGTGGAGACCCAGTACTTC. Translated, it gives CASSLGMVETQYF.